The rows below give T cell receptor beta chains drawn from one sample of a study of blood T cells in healthy people across ages. TCRdb called the 5' RACE reads again in MiXCR, with one record for every CDR3 protein. The profile covers approximately 900,000 distinct CDR3 sequences, with roughly 29% appearing a single time and roughly 10% taken by the ten largest. The same data also went into a second study, on T cells of mothers and their children.

The specimen sequenced was blood. Source of these receptors: a woman in her thirties or forties in good health. CDR3s include the opening cysteine and the closing phenylalanine or tryptophan. Fields, in order: clone size, D gene, J gene, V gene, CDR3 length, CDR3 DNA, CDR3 protein. The D gene is left open where the match is weak. For some rows the clone size is stated as once, few or many, or as a class when expanded; others skip it.

few	TRBD2	TRBJ2-7	TRBV12-3/TRBV12-4	14	TGTGCCAGTCGAGCGGGGGTTAACTCCTACGAGCAGTACTTC	CASRAGVNSYEQYF
-	-	TRBJ1-1	TRBV12-3/TRBV12-4	15	TGTGCCAGCAGTTTAGGCGTCGGGTGGGGCACTGAAGCTTTCTTT	CASSLGVGWGTEAFF
many	-	TRBJ2-7	TRBV20-1	14	TGCAGTGCTAGAGATCCGGGGGAGAGGTACGAGCAGTACTTC	CSARDPGERYEQYF
-	-	TRBJ1-2	TRBV29-1	13	TGCAGCGTTGAGTACCGGGGAAACTATGGCTACACCTTC	CSVEYRGNYGYTF
few	TRBD1	TRBJ1-6	TRBV7-3	15	TGTGCCAGCAGCCAGGACAGGGGGCCGAATTCACCCCTCCACTTT	CASSQDRGPNSPLHF
-	-	TRBJ1-1	TRBV19	14	TGTGCCAGTAGCACCACGGGATGGGGGACTGAAGCTTTCTTT	CASSTTGWGTEAFF
few	-	TRBJ2-1	TRBV27	15	TGTGCCAGCAGTTTATCGATCAGCATGTTCGGTGAGCAGTTCTTC	CASSLSISMFGEQFF
many	-	TRBJ2-7	TRBV29-1	12	TGCAGCGTGGTCAGGAGCTCCTACGAGCAGTACTTC	CSVVRSSYEQYF
-	-	TRBJ2-3	TRBV5-1	14	TGCGCCAGCAGCTTTGAGGGGCCGGAAGATACGCAGTATTTT	CASSFEGPEDTQYF
few	TRBD2	TRBJ2-7	TRBV6-5	15	TGTGCCAGCAGTTATCGTTTCGGCGGGGGGAACGAGCAGTACTTC	CASSYRFGGGNEQYF
-	TRBD1	TRBJ2-7	TRBV9	14	TGTGCCAGCAGCGTAGGGGGGACAGCGAACGAGCAGTACTTC	CASSVGGTANEQYF
many	-	TRBJ2-3	TRBV27	12	TGTGCCAGCAGTTTCCCAGAAGATACGCAGTATTTT	CASSFPEDTQYF
-	-	TRBJ1-2	TRBV2	14	TGTGCCAGCAGTGAACTCAGGGCCAACTATGGCTACACCTTC	CASSELRANYGYTF
few	-	TRBJ1-1	TRBV27	15	TGTGCCAGCAGCCCACAGTTACGACTCTCCACTGAAGCTTTCTTT	CASSPQLRLSTEAFF
many	-	TRBJ2-1	TRBV11-3	13	TGTGCCAGCAGCTTAGGACGACAGGACCCGCAGTTCTTC	CASSLGRQDPQFF
-	-	TRBJ2-5	TRBV5-1	15	TGCGCCAGCAGCTTGGGAACAGCCATCCAAGAGACCCAGTACTTC	CASSLGTAIQETQYF
-	-	TRBJ2-4	TRBV28	13	TGTGCCAGCAGTTTGGACGGGAGAAACATTCAGTACTTC	CASSLDGRNIQYF
-	-	TRBJ1-5	TRBV5-1	13	TGCGCCAGCAGGGCCGAGACCCAGGGGCCCCAGCATTTT	CASRAETQGPQHF
many	-	TRBJ1-2	TRBV3-1	14	TGTGCCAGCAGCCAAGATCTGGCCGGCTATGGCTACACCTTC	CASSQDLAGYGYTF
-	-	TRBJ2-5	TRBV2	13	TGTGCCAGCAAGAGGACCAACCAAGAGACCCAGTACTTC	CASKRTNQETQYF
few	-	TRBJ2-7	TRBV4-1	14	TGCGCCTGCAGCCAAGTCCAGGGGAACTACGAGCAGTACTTC	CACSQVQGNYEQYF
-	-	TRBJ2-1	TRBV10-3	12	TGTGCCATCAGTGACAACAACAATGAGCAGTTCTTC	CAISDNNNEQFF
-	-	TRBJ1-5	TRBV12-3/TRBV12-4	14	TGTGCCAGCAGTCCTACTAGCGGGGGTCAGCCCCAGCATTTT	CASSPTSGGQPQHF
few	TRBD2	TRBJ2-5	TRBV15	15	TGTGCCACCAGCAAAGAATTAGCGGGGGGTCAGACCCAGTACTTC	CATSKELAGGQTQYF
few	-	TRBJ2-7	TRBV20-1	14	TGCAGTGCCGAGGGGGACGGAGCCTCCTACGAGCAGTACTTC	CSAEGDGASYEQYF
many	TRBD1	TRBJ1-2	TRBV6-6	15	TGTGCCAGCAGTGTGAAGATTGACAGGGAGAATGGCTACACCTTC	CASSVKIDRENGYTF
-	-	TRBJ1-2	TRBV30	14	TGTGCCTGGAGCCCGGGACACGGTAACTATGGCTACACCTTC	CAWSPGHGNYGYTF
-	-	TRBJ1-2	TRBV15	13	TGTGCCACCAGCAGAGTTACAGGCTATGGCTACACCTTC	CATSRVTGYGYTF
-	TRBD2	TRBJ2-5	TRBV6-1	15	TGTGCCAGCAGGGGTAGACTAGCGGGGGGAGAGACCCAGTACTTC	CASRGRLAGGETQYF
few	-	TRBJ1-5	TRBV20-1	14	TGCAGTGCTAGAGGACAGGCCTATGGGCAGCCCCAGCATTTT	CSARGQAYGQPQHF
few	TRBD1	TRBJ1-2	TRBV4-3	18	TGCGCCAGCAGCCACCGACAAACATACCGGGACAGGGACCTTGGCTACACCTTC	CASSHRQTYRDRDLGYTF
many	-	TRBJ2-5	TRBV7-3	15	TGTGCCAGCAGCACCGATTCTAGCCCCCCAGAGACCCAGTACTTC	CASSTDSSPPETQYF
few	-	TRBJ2-1	TRBV4-3	16	TGCGCCAGCAGCCAAGTTGTGTCCCCTAGGGCCAATGAGCAGTTCTTC	CASSQVVSPRANEQFF